The clone carrying this T cell receptor beta chain was counted ten times or more. No antigen is known for it. Germline CDR1 and CDR2: SGHVS and FQNEAQ. J lost 0 bases, V lost 4 bases, and 3 bases had no gene match. The CDR3 is 15 residues long. The data stem from a study of T cell repertoires in cytomegalovirus infection. Turning to the study itself: As its CMV epitopes, the study selected recently identified HLA-C-restricted and well-studied HLA-B-restricted targets. Carrying CMV and the relevant HLA type showed in public TCR beta signatures.

TCRdb itself ran the reads through MiXCR, one entry per CDR3 protein. The sample has roughly 700,000 distinct CDR3 sequences, roughly a third seen once. Overall study findings and caveats: The study identified carriers of CMV plus the relevant HLA from cumulative public TCR beta family frequency. Within the response measured ex vivo, HLA-C-restricted CMV-specific TCR beta clonotypes were dominant.

This specimen was cultured PBMCs, taken from culture after CMV antigen stimulation. The chain is built from TRBV7-8 and TRBJ2-3; 8 positions match TRBD1. This receptor was obtained from a human donor in good health (CMV status not recorded). Some clones in this sample may be carry-over from other donors' samples. CDR3 sequence reads: CASSSTGVSTDTQYF. In DNA form, the CDR3 reads TGTGCCAGCAGCTCGACAGGGGTGAGCACAGATACGCAGTATTTT.